This TCR beta chain was recorded in a study of siplizumab effects on memory and regulatory T cells. Study outcomes and limitations: Controls showed an average of approximately 25% Treg-derived mappable alloreactive CD4+ clones, while siplizumab showed about 69%. Only a minor fraction of alloreactive clones mapped to unstimulated subsets.

Points on this clone: What it recognizes is unknown.

Approximately 10^5 TCR templates underwent assay in every sample. Here immunoSEQ multiplex PCR was the method, and the copy in TCRdb shows in-frame clones only, minus some. The sample yields some 63,000 clones, nearly 98% seen once. The V end lost 10 bases, the J end lost 7 bases, and 8 bases lay between the germline ends. The CDR3 is made up of 11 amino acids. Germline-derived CDR1 and CDR2 are LNHDA and SQIVND (reference sequence). The receptor was derived from a human donor in good health. V usage is TRBV19 and J usage is TRBJ1-6; D possibly corresponds to TRBD1 (5 bases). The sample comprised naive CD8+ T cells sorted from blood. As DNA, the CDR3 is TGTGCCACACGGGGGAATTCACCCCTCCACTTT. Its translation: CATRGNSPLHF. Based on the CDR3 plus reference TRBV19 and TRBJ1-6, the full variable domain is DGGITQSPKYLFRKEGQNVTLSCEQNLNHDAMYWYRQDPGQGLRLIYYSQIVNDFQKGDIAEGYSVSREKKESFPLTVTSAQKNPTAFYLCATRGNSPLHFGNGTRLTVT.